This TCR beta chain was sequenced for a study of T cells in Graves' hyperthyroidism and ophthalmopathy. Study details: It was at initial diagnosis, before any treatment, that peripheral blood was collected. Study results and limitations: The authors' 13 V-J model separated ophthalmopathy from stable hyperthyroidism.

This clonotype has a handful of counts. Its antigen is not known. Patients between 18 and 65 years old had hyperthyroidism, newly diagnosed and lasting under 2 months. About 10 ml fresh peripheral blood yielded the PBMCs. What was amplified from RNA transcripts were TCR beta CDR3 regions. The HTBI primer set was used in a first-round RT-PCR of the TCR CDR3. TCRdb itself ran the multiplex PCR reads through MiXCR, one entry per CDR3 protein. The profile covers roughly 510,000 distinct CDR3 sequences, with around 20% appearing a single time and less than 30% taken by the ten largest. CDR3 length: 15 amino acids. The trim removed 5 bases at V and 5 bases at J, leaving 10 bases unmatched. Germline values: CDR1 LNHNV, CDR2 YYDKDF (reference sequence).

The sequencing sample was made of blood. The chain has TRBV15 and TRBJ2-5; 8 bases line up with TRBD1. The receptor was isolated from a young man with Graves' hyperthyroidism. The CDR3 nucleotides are TGTGCCACCAGCCCTTCAGGGGGCAGCGGGGAGACCCAGTACTTC. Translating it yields CATSPSGGSGETQYF.